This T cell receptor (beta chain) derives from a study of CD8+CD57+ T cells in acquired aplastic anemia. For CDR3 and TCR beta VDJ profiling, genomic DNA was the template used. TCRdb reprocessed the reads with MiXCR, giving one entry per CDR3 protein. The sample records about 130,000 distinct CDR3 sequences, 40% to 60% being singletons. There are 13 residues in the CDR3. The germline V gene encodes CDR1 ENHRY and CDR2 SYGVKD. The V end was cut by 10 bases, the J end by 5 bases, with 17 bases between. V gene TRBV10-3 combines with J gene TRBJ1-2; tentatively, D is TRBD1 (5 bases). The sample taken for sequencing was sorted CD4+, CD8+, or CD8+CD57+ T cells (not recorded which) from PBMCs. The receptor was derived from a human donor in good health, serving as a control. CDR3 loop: CASLRGGAYGYTF. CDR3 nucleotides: TGTGCCAGCCTCCGGGGCGGGGCATATGGCTACACCTTC.